This TCR beta chain derives from a study of blood T cell repertoires in COVID-19. Study in general: From T cells, B-cell-depleted T cells, or PBMCs came the material, which was cDNA or gDNA.

Only in-frame clones appear in the TCRdb table, and some are missing; sequencing was by immunoSEQ multiplex PCR. The data show about 26,000 clones, almost 90% seen once. This CDR3 is built from 12 residues. The V segment lost 6 bases and the J segment 4 bases; nucleotides outside the gene matches: 2. Germline CDR1 reads MNHEY; CDR2 reads SVGAGI. Sequencing input: peripheral blood. The TCR originated in a human donor in a cohort sampled during active COVID-19. This chain uses TRBV6-5 with TRBJ2-7, with 8 positions matching TRBD2. The DNA of the CDR3 is TGTGCCAGCAGCGGGAGGGGTTACGAGCAGTACTTC. Its protein is CASSGRGYEQYF.